The next 3 T cell receptor beta chains were all read from a single sample in a study of immune evolution from preneoplasia to lung adenocarcinoma. Repertoires were generated with immunoSEQ multiplex PCR, while TCRdb's copy carries only in-frame clones and drops some. In the table there are around 6,100 clones, roughly 82% of which are singletons. Material for sequencing was FFPE lung adenocarcinoma in situ tissue. The receptors here all came from a person aged 60-79 years with lung adenocarcinoma.

The chain recombines TRBV6-1 with TRBJ1-5; D gene unclear. The V end was cut by 7 bases, the J end by 7 bases, with 17 bases between. The CDR3 contains 14 residues. From germline, CDR1 is MNHNS and CDR2 SASEGT. The CDR3 bases are TGTGCCAGCACCCTATCCACGGATCTCCAGCCCCAGCATTTT. Translated: CASTLSTDLQPQHF.

V gene TRBV4-1 combines with J gene TRBJ2-3; a weak D match, TRBD1 (5 bases). The V end lost 0 bases, the J end lost 0 bases, and 13 bases lay between the germline ends. The germline V gene has CDR1 MGHRA and CDR2 YSYEKL. The CDR3 contains 17 residues. CDR3 loop: CASSQDGAVTSTDTQYF. CDR3 bases: TGCGCCAGCAGCCAAGATGGGGCGGTAACTAGCACAGATACGCAGTATTTT.

The CDR3 DNA is TGCGCCAGCAGCCCCGGAGGCGGGGGGGCAGGTGAGACCCAGTACTTC. The encoded protein is CASSPGGGGAGETQYF. The rearrangement links TRBV5-1 to TRBJ2-5; 9 bases line up with TRBD2. Germline loops: CDR1 SGHRS, CDR2 YFSETQ. V trimming: 4 bases; J trimming: 5 bases; junction bases outside the gene matches: 12. This CDR3 contains 16 residues.